These 24 T cell receptor beta chains came from one sample sequenced in a study of CD8+CD57+ T cells in acquired aplastic anemia. By flow cytometry, patients selected for sequencing had shown an expansion of CD8+CD57+ cells. CDR3 and TCR beta VDJ profiling relied on genomic DNA as the template. TCRdb reprocessed the reads with MiXCR, giving one entry per CDR3 protein. The repertoire holds roughly 80,000 distinct CDR3 sequences, with about 70% as singletons. The sequenced sample was sorted CD4+, CD8+, or CD8+CD57+ T cells (not recorded which) from PBMCs. These receptors originate from a human donor with aplastic anemia.

This chain connects TRBV20-1 to TRBJ2-5; no firm D call. Trimming shortened V by 3 bases and J by 5 bases, and 7 bases separated the two germline ends. From germline, CDR1 is DFQATT and CDR2 SNEGSKA (reference sequence). The CDR3 sequence is 11 residues long. CDR3 nucleotides: TGCAGTGCTAGTTTTGGCGAGACCCAGTACTTC. Its protein product is CSASFGETQYF.

The genes are TRBV19 and TRBJ1-6, with 7 positions matching TRBD1. From germline, CDR1 is LNHDA and CDR2 SQIVND (reference sequence). V lost 4 bases, J lost 5 bases, and 8 bases stayed unmatched. The CDR3 sequence is 16 residues long. The CDR3 is CASSKSRGQNNSPLHF. CDR3 nucleotide sequence: TGTGCCAGTAGTAAATCGAGGGGGCAAAATAATTCACCCCTCCACTTT.

This clonotype has just a few counts. The chain couples TRBV20-1 to TRBJ2-7; D is uncertain. Deletions cut 3 bases from V and 4 bases from J, with 7 bases between. CDR1 is DFQATT, CDR2 SNEGSKA, per germline (reference sequence). CDR3 length: 11 residues. This CDR3 reads CSARAGYEQYF. DNA for the CDR3: TGCAGTGCTAGGGCTGGATACGAGCAGTACTTC.

The chain employs TRBV5-1 and TRBJ2-1, with 7 bases identical to TRBD1. From germline, CDR1 is SGHRS and CDR2 YFSETQ. J lost 7 bases, V lost 2 bases, and 9 bases had no gene match. This CDR3 comprises 15 residues. The CDR3 DNA is TGCGCCAGCAGCTTAAGAGGGGGCCCGGGGAATGAGCAGTTCTTC. It encodes CASSLRGGPGNEQFF.

This chain joins TRBV2 and TRBJ1-6; 7 bases fit TRBD1. The CDR3 contains 12 residues. The V gene's germline CDR1 is SNHLY and CDR2 FYNNEI. Losses at the gene ends were 10 bases for V and 7 bases for J; bases not matched to a gene: 4. The CDR3: CANTGQNSPLHF. DNA of the CDR3: TGTGCCAACACGGGACAGAATTCACCCCTCCACTTT.

This chain links TRBV29-1 with TRBJ2-3; 7 bases are shared with TRBD1. CDR3 size: 15 residues. Germline CDR1 SQVTM, CDR2 ANQGSEA. Trimming cost V 4 bases and J 0 bases; bases outside gene matches: 7. The CDR3 DNA reads TGCAGCGTTGTTCCGGACAGGACTAGCACAGATACGCAGTATTTT. This gives the protein CSVVPDRTSTDTQYF.

In this sample, this clonotype turned up a few times. J is TRBJ1-2 and V is TRBV4-1; D is uncertain. Germline-derived CDR1 and CDR2 are MGHRA and YSYEKL. Trimming removed 0 bases from V and 8 bases from J, with 13 bases in between. This CDR3 contains 14 residues. The CDR3: CASSQDWGGWGYTF. CDR3 in DNA: TGCGCCAGCAGCCAAGATTGGGGAGGGTGGGGCTACACCTTC.

This clonotype was seen only a few times. This chain links TRBV5-1 with TRBJ2-5, with D perhaps matching TRBD2 (6 bases). Per the germline V gene, CDR1 is SGHRS and CDR2 is YFSETQ. V dropped 4 bases and J dropped 4 bases, with 14 bases sitting between them. The CDR3 has 14 amino acids. The CDR3 coding sequence is TGCGCCAGCAGCGCCACCGGACTATTAGAGACCCAGTACTTC. Residues: CASSATGLLETQYF.

This clonotype has just a few counts. This chain connects TRBV25-1 to TRBJ1-4, with D tentatively TRBD1 (5 bases). V was trimmed by 2 bases and J by 2 bases, leaving 15 bases between them. In germline, CDR1 is MGHDK, CDR2 SYGVNS. There are 17 residues in the CDR3. This CDR3 reads CASSESFGAWTNEKLFF. The CDR3 nucleotides are TGTGCCAGCAGTGAAAGCTTTGGGGCATGGACTAATGAAAAACTGTTTTTT.

The chain carries TRBV11-1 and TRBJ2-7; perhaps TRBD2 as D (6 bases). Germline V gene sequence: CDR1 SGHAT, CDR2 FQDESV (reference sequence). Trimming took 1 base from V and 2 from J, leaving 15 bases between them. The CDR3 sequence is 16 residues long. This CDR3 is CASSLGTGGVTYEQYF. The CDR3 nucleotides read TGTGCCAGCAGCTTAGGCACGGGCGGGGTTACCTACGAGCAGTACTTC.

The rearrangement links TRBV7-9 to TRBJ2-7; perhaps TRBD1 as D (6 bases). V shed 5 bases and J shed 0 bases, with 14 bases lying between them. The CDR3 is 15 amino acids. Germline CDR1 and CDR2: SEHNR and FQNEAQ (reference sequence). The CDR3 DNA is TGTGCCAGCAGCGAATATAGGGGGAACTCCTACGAGCAGTACTTC. Translated, it gives CASSEYRGNSYEQYF.

This chain joins TRBV5-1 and TRBJ2-3; 8 nucleotides align to TRBD1. The CDR3 is 15 amino acids. V lost 5 bases, J lost 4 bases, and 9 bases stayed unmatched. Germline lookup yields CDR1 SGHRS and CDR2 YFSETQ. CDR3 coding DNA: TGCGCCAGCAGAGTGGCGTCAGGGGGCGCAGATACGCAGTATTTT. This sequence encodes CASRVASGGADTQYF.

This chain uses TRBV5-5 with TRBJ1-4; 11 bases fit TRBD1. CDR3 size: 14 residues. The germline gives CDR1 SGHKS, CDR2 YYEKEE (reference sequence). The V and J ends lost 0 bases and 8 bases, in that order; junction bases with no gene match: 0. CDR3 protein: CASSLGTGGEKLFF. For the CDR3, the DNA is TGTGCCAGCAGCTTGGGGACAGGGGGCGAAAAACTGTTTTTT.

The rearrangement joins TRBV7-8 to TRBJ2-3; D is unclear. Germline V gene sequence: CDR1 SGHVS, CDR2 FQNEAQ. V was trimmed by 5 bases and J by 5 bases, leaving 8 bases between them. This CDR3 is 12 amino acids long. CDR3 protein: CASSTAGDTQYF. DNA of the CDR3: TGTGCCAGCAGCACCGCAGGAGATACGCAGTATTTT.

Points on this clonotype: The junction departs from the called germline gene at one end, perhaps through a read error. The J gene is TRBJ1-2, the V gene TRBV29-1; 8 bases line up with TRBD1. The V gene's germline CDR1 is SQVTM and CDR2 ANQGSEA. This CDR3 is built from 14 residues. CDR3 loop: CSVKEGGQGEGYTF. CDR3 nucleotides: TGCAGCGTTAAAGAAGGAGGACAGGGTGAAGGCTACACCTTC.

J is TRBJ1-4 and V is TRBV7-2; tentatively, D is TRBD1 (6 bases). Looked up from germline, CDR1 is SGHTA and CDR2 is FQGNSA. This CDR3 has 13 residues. V was pared by 10 bases and J by 7 bases, with 16 bases between. The CDR3 region is CATARGYGEKLFF. DNA of the CDR3: TGTGCCACCGCGAGGGGGTACGGTGAAAAACTGTTTTTT.

The rearrangement joins TRBV10-3 to TRBJ2-1; 7 positions match TRBD1. From germline, CDR1 is ENHRY and CDR2 SYGVKD. This CDR3 is 17 amino acids long. Losses at the gene ends were 4 bases for V and 8 bases for J; bases not matched to a gene: 17. The DNA of the CDR3 is TGTGCCATCAGTGCCGGGACAGCGGATACCCGAGTCCATGAGCAGTTCTTC. Protein: CAISAGTADTRVHEQFF.

The chain recombines TRBV29-1 with TRBJ1-1; TRBD1 agrees at 7 bases. This CDR3 is built from 13 residues. The V segment lost 4 bases and the J segment 4 bases; nucleotides outside the gene matches: 6. The germline V gene has CDR1 SQVTM and CDR2 ANQGSEA. This CDR3 is CSVVWQGGTEAFF. The CDR3 DNA reads TGCAGCGTTGTTTGGCAGGGGGGCACTGAAGCTTTCTTT. The full variable domain, rest sourced from reference TRBV29-1 and TRBJ1-1, is SAVISQKPSRDICQRGTSLTIQCQVDSQVTMMFWYRQQPGQSLTLIATANQGSEATYESGFVIDKFPISRPNLTFSTLTVSNMSPEDSSIYLCSVVWQGGTEAFFGQGTRLTVV.

The CDR3 DNA reads as TGTGCCAGCAGTAGCTCAGGGGGCACAGATACGCAGTATTTT. The encoded protein is CASSSSGGTDTQYF. The V call is TRBV27, the J call TRBJ2-3, with D possibly matching TRBD1 (6 bases). The CDR3 contains 14 residues. V shed 5 bases and J shed 1 base, with 10 bases lying between them. Germline CDR1 reads MNHEY; CDR2 reads SMNVEV (reference sequence).

This clonotype was counted a few times. The chain recombines TRBV6-5 with TRBJ1-1; possible D gene TRBD1, 6 bases. Germline CDR1 reads MNHEY; CDR2 reads SVGAGI. CDR3 length: 13 residues. V lost 4 bases, J lost 4 bases, and 10 bases lay in between. The CDR3: CASSSQGGTEAFF. In DNA, the CDR3 is TGTGCCAGCAGTTCACAGGGTGGCACTGAAGCTTTCTTT.

Points on this clonotype: A read error may produce the germline difference seen at one junction end. This chain uses TRBV13 with TRBJ1-2; D ambiguous. CDR3 length: 11 amino acids. The germline CDR1 and CDR2 sequences are PRHDT and FYEKMQ (reference sequence). The CDR3: CPSSLAAGSAF. The CDR3 DNA sequence: TGTCCCAGCAGCTTAGCGGCAGGATCAGCCTTC. Variable domain in full (rest from reference TRBV13 and TRBJ1-2): AAGVIQSPRHLIKEKRETATLKCYPIPRHDTVYWYQQGPGQDPQFLISFYEKMQSDKGSIPDRFSAQQFSDYHSELNMSSLELGDSALYFCPSSLAAGSAFGSGTRLTVV.

The chain links TRBV5-1 to TRBJ2-7; possible D gene TRBD1, 5 bases. Trimming took off 1 base at V and 3 bases at J, with 11 bases between the two ends. The CDR3 spans 14 residues. Per the germline V gene, CDR1 is SGHRS and CDR2 is YFSETQ. The CDR3 nucleotides read TGCGCCAGCAGCTTGAAGGCTAGGGGCTACGAGCAGTACTTC. This sequence encodes CASSLKARGYEQYF.

The chain employs TRBV4-3 and TRBJ1-1, with a possible D match to TRBD1 (5 bases). V was cut by 4 bases and J by 1 base, with 7 bases left in between. Germline CDR1 and CDR2: LGHNA and YSLEER. This CDR3 comprises 13 residues. The CDR3 nucleotides are TGCGCCAGCAGCCCTAGGGGGAACACTGAAGCTTTCTTT. It yields the protein CASSPRGNTEAFF.

This clonotype was counted between two and nine times. The chain combines TRBV7-9 with TRBJ2-7, with D maybe TRBD1 (6 bases). V was clipped by 5 bases and J by 10 bases, with 18 bases between them. The CDR3 length is 13 residues. Looked up from germline, CDR1 is SEHNR and CDR2 is FQNEAQ (reference sequence). The CDR3 loop is CASSATGPPTQYF. The CDR3 nucleotides read TGTGCCAGCAGCGCGACAGGACCCCCTACTCAGTACTTC.